This T cell receptor beta chain stems from a study of control samples from healthy donors and cancer patients. The repertoire was sequenced with immunoSEQ multiplex PCR; TCRdb's copy has only in-frame clones and lacks some. The repertoire holds approximately 150,000 clones, with 80% to 95% as singletons. Looked up from germline, CDR1 is SGHRS and CDR2 is YFSETQ. The junction had 6 bases not matched to a gene; V was cut back by 4 bases and J by 4 bases. The CDR3 sequence is 16 residues long. This rearrangement joins TRBV5-1 to TRBJ1-6; 9 positions agree with TRBD1. The receptor was isolated from a young man in good health. The sample comprised blood. The CDR3 region has the DNA TGCGCCAGCAGCCTGGATGGACAGGGGTATAATTCACCCCTCCACTTT. This codes for CASSLDGQGYNSPLHF.